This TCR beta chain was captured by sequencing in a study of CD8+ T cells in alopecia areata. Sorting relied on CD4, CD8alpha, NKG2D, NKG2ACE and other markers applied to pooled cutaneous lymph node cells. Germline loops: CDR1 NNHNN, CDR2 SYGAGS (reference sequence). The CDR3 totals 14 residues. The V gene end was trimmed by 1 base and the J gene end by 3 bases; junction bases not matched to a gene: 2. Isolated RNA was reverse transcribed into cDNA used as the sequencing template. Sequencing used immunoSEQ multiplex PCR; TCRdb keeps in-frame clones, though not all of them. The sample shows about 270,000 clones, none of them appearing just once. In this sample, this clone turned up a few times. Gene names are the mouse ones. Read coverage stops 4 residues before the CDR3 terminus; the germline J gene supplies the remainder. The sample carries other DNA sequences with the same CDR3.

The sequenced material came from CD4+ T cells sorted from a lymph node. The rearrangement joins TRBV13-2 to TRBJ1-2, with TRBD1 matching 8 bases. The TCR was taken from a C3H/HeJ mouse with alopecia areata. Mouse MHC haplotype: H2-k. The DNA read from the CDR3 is TGTGCCAGCGGTGATCCAGGGGGCGACTCC. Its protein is CASGDPGGDS. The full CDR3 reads CASGDPGGDSDYTF.